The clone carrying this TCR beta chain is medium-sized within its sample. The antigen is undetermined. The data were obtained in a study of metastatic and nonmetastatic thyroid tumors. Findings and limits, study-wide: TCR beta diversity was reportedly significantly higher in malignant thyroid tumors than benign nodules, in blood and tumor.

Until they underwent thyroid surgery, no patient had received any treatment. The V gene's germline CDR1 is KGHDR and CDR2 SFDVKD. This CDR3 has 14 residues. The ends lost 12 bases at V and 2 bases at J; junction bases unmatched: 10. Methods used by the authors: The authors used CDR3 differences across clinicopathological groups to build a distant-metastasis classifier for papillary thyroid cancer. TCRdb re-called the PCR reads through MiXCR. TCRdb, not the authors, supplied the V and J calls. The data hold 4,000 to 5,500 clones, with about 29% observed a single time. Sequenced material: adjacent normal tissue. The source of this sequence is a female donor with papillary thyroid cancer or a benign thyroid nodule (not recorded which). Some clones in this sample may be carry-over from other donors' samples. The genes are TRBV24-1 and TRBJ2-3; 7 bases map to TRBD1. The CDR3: CASSPGTVTDTQYF. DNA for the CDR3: TGTGCCTCCTCGCCCGGGACAGTCACAGATACGCAGTATTTT.